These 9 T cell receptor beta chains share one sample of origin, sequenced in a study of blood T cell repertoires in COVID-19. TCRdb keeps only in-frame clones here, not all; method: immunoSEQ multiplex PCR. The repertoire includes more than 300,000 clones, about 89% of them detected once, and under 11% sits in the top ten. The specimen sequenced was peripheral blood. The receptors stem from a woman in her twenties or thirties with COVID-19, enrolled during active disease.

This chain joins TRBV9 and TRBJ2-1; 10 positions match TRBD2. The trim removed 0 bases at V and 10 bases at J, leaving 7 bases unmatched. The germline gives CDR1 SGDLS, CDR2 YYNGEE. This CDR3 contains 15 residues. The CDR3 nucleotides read TGTGCCAGCAGCGTAGCGCCGGGACTAGCGACCGAGCAGTTCTTC. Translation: CASSVAPGLATEQFF.

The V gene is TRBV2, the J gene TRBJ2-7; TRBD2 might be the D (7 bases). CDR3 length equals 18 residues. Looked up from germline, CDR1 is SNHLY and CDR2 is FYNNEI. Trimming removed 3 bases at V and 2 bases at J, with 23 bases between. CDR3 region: CASSDWGRLREETYEQYF. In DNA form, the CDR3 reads TGTGCCAGCAGTGACTGGGGGCGGTTACGGGAGGAGACCTACGAGCAGTACTTC.

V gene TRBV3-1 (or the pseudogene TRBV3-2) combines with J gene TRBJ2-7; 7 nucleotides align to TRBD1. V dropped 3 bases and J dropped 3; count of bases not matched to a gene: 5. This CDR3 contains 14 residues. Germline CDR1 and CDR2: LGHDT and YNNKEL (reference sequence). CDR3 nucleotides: TGTGCCAGCAGCCAGAACGACAGGGACTACGAGCAGTACTTC. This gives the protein CASSQNDRDYEQYF.

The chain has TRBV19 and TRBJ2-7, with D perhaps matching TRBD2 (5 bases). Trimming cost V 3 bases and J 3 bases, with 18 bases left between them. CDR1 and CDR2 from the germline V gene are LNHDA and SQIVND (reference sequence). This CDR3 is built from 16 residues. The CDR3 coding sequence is TGTGCCAGTAGTATGCTGTACCGGGGAGCGGACTACGAGCAGTACTTC. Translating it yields CASSMLYRGADYEQYF.

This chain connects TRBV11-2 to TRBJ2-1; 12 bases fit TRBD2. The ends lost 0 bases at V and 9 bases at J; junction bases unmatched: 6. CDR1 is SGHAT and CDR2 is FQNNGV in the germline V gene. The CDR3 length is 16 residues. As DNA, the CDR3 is TGTGCCAGCAGCTTAGAGCCTAGCGGGAGGGCGGGTGAGCAGTTCTTC. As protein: CASSLEPSGRAGEQFF.

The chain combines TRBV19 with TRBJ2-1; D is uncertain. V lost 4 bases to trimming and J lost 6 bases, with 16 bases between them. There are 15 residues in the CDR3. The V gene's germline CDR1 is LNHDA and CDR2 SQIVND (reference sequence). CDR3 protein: CASSKTLHLTNEQFF. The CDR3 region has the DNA TGTGCCAGTAGTAAAACCCTCCACTTAACCAATGAGCAGTTCTTC.

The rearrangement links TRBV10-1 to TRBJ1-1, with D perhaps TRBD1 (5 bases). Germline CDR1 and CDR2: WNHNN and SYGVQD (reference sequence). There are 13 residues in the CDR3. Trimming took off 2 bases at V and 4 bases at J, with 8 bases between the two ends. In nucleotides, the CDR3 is TGCGCCAGCAGTGAGCAGGGTCCCACTGAAGCTTTCTTT. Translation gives CASSEQGPTEAFF.

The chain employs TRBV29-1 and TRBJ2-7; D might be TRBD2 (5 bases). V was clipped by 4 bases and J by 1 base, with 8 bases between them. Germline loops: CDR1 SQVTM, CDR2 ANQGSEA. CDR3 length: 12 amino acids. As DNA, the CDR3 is TGCAGCGTTGGTAGCGCGTCCTACGAGCAGTACTTC. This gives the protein CSVGSASYEQYF.

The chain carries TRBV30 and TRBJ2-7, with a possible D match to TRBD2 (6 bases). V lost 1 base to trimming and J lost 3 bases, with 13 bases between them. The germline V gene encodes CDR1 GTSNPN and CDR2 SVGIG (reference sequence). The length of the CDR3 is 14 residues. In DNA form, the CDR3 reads TGTGCCTGGAGTGCGGCAGGAGGGAACTACGAGCAGTACTTC. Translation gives CAWSAAGGNYEQYF.